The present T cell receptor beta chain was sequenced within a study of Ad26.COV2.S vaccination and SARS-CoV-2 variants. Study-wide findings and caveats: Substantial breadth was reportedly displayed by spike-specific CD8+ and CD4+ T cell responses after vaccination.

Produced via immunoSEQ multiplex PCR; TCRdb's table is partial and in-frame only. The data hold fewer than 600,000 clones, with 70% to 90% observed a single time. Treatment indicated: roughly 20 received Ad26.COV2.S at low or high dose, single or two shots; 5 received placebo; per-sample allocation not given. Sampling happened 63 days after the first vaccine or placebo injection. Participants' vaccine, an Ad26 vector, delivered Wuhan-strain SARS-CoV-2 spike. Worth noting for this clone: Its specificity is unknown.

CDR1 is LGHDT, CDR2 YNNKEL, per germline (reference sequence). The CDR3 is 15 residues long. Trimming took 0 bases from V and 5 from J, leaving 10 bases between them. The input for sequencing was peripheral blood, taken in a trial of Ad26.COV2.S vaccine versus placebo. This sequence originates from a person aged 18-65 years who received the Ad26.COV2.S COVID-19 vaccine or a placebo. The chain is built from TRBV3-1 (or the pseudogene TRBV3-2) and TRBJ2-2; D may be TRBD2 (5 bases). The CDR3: CASSQDLGGTGELFF. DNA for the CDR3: TGTGCCAGCAGCCAAGATCTCGGAGGAACCGGGGAGCTGTTTTTT.